The 5 T cell receptor beta chains presented below share a single source sample, sequenced in a study of T-cell reconstitution after alpha-beta-depleted transplantation in children. Researchers prepared the TCRbeta library using unique molecular identifiers, the study reports. From the PCR reads, TCRdb called clonotypes with MiXCR, one entry per CDR3 protein. The sample has fewer than 550,000 distinct CDR3 sequences; roughly an eighth are singletons. The source material was PBMCs, mostly from graft donor cells, sampled 180 days after TCRalphabeta/CD19-depleted stem cell transplant. These receptors were obtained from a female patient between 2 and 15 years old who had a stem cell transplant for aplastic anemia, so the T cells may come from the graft donor.

In this sample, this clonotype turned up a few times. The J gene is TRBJ2-5, the V gene TRBV11-3; 7 bases match TRBD1. V lost 1 base and J lost 4; bases outside the gene matches: 6. Per the germline V gene, CDR1 is SGHNT and CDR2 is YENEEA. The CDR3 is 15 residues long. The CDR3: CASSLVGQARETQYF. DNA of the CDR3: TGTGCCAGCAGCTTAGTAGGACAGGCGCGAGAGACCCAGTACTTC.

This clonotype showed up just a few times. The rearrangement joins TRBV28 to TRBJ2-4; 8 positions agree with TRBD2. The CDR3 is made up of 19 amino acids. Losses at the gene ends were 4 bases for V and 2 bases for J; bases not matched to a gene: 16. CDR1 is MDHEN and CDR2 is SYDVKM in the germline V gene. CDR3 DNA sequence: TGTGCCAGCAGTTCCACCGCCGGGAGGGCCGTGGTAACCAAAAACATTCAGTACTTC. Translated: CASSSTAGRAVVTKNIQYF. Variable domain in full (rest from reference TRBV28 and TRBJ2-4): DVKVTQSSRYLVKRTGEKVFLECVQDMDHENMFWYRQDPGLGLRLIYFSYDVKMKEKGDIPEGYSVSREKKERFSLILESASTNQTSMYLCASSSTAGRAVVTKNIQYFGAGTRLSVL.

The chain couples TRBV6-2 or TRBV6-3 to TRBJ1-1; D is possibly TRBD1 (6 bases). Germline V gives CDR1 MNHEY, CDR2 SVGEGT. V lost 6 bases and J 6 bases, leaving 17 bases between the germline ends. This CDR3 has 14 residues. The CDR3 loop reads CASSDHEGGPEAFF. CDR3 bases: TGTGCCAGCAGCGATCACGAGGGGGGCCCTGAAGCTTTCTTT.

This clonotype was seen only a few times. J is TRBJ2-1 and V is TRBV29-1; a weak D match, TRBD1 (7 bases). With 7 bases removed from V and 2 bases from J, the gap between germline ends came to 18 bases. Germline V CDR1 and CDR2: SQVTM, ANQGSEA. The CDR3 contains 15 residues. In DNA, the CDR3 is TGCAGCGGGGGGACAGCGGACTACACCTACAATGAGCAGTTCTTC. This sequence encodes CSGGTADYTYNEQFF.

Many counts were recorded for this clonotype. This chain links TRBV12-3 or TRBV12-4 with TRBJ2-1; 7 bases are shared with TRBD2. This CDR3 comprises 16 residues. The V gene end was trimmed by 1 base and the J gene end by 4 bases; junction bases not matched to a gene: 7. CDR3 nucleotide sequence: TGTGCCAGCAGTTTAGAAGCTAGCGGAGGGTACAATGAGCAGTTCTTC. Residues: CASSLEASGGYNEQFF.